This TCR beta chain was recovered during a study of blood T cell repertoires in COVID-19. As originally analysed: The authors estimated nucleated cell counts from reference gene primer amplification. Method: immunoSEQ multiplex PCR; TCRdb's copy keeps in-frame clones and lacks some. D and trimming were read from the DNA, whereas the V and J calls and clone size are those reported in that table. Here the sample spans a few hundred thousand clones, roughly 89% being singletons. Enrolled during active infection, Seattle patients were then followed longitudinally. Per germline, CDR1 LGHDT and CDR2 YNNKEL (reference sequence). The CDR3 runs 14 residues. The V end was cut by 7 bases, the J end by 2 bases, with 14 bases between.

The gene calls are TRBV3-1 (or the pseudogene TRBV3-2) and TRBJ1-1; D ambiguous. The receptor comes from a woman in her sixties or seventies with COVID-19, enrolled during active disease. Sequenced sample: peripheral blood. CDR3 sequence (DNA): TGTGCCAGCACCAGCACCACACTAAACACTGAAGCTTTCTTT. It codes for CASTSTTLNTEAFF.